This TCR beta chain was captured in a study of T-cell reconstitution after alpha-beta-depleted transplantation in children. This clonotype has a handful of counts. Its antigen is not identified. Overall study findings and caveats: T-cell numbers and diversity one year post-transplant derived largely from freshly generated T cells. The study reportedly traced alpha-beta T cells about two months after transplant to several hundred expanded graft clones. Surviving recipient T cells and thymic progenitors underlay high day-60 TCRbeta diversity in some patients.

The TCRbeta library was prepared with unique molecular identifiers. One entry per CDR3 protein, called by TCRdb with MiXCR from the PCR reads. The sample lists around 200,000 distinct CDR3 sequences, approximately 17% occurring once. The clonotype originates from a male patient between 2 and 15 years old who had a stem cell transplant for acute lymphoblastic leukemia, so the T cells may come from the graft donor. Sequenced material: PBMCs, mostly from graft donor cells, taken 360 days after TCRalphabeta/CD19-depleted stem cell transplant.

The CDR3 is CASSPHGQGTYGYTF. The DNA of the CDR3 is TGCGCCAGCAGCCCACACGGACAGGGGACCTATGGCTACACCTTC. This chain connects TRBV5-1 to TRBJ1-2; 9 bases agree with TRBD1. The V gene's germline CDR1 is SGHRS and CDR2 YFSETQ. The CDR3 is made up of 15 amino acids. V shed 4 bases and J 4 bases; nucleotides not matched to a gene: 8.